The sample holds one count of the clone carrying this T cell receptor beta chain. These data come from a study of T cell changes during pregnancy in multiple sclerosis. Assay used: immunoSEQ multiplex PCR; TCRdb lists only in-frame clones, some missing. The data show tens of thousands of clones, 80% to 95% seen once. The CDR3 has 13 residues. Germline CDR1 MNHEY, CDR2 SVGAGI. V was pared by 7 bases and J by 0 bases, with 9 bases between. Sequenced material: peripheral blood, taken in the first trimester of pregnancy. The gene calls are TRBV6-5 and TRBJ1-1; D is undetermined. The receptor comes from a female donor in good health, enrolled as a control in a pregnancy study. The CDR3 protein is CASTGSMNTEAFF. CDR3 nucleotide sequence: TGTGCCAGCACCGGGTCCATGAACACTGAAGCTTTCTTT.